The 8 T cell receptor beta chains presented below share a single source sample, sequenced in a study of beta chain features in type 1 diabetes. No antigens are known for them. Findings and caveats of the study: The study found moderately but significantly shorter TCRB CDR3s in all four CD4+ subsets of Type 1 diabetes patients.

Every isolated RNA sample was fully reverse transcribed, so sequencing captured expressed TCRB transcripts. TCRdb's table, derived via immunoSEQ multiplex PCR, lists solely in-frame clones and lacks some. The sample consists of roughly 330,000 clones, 13% of them appearing once. Sequencing used naive CD4+ T cells from blood. These receptor sequences come from a woman under 30 with type 1 diabetes.

The V call is TRBV2, the J call TRBJ1-2, with 7 bases aligning to TRBD1. V gave up 6 bases and J gave up 8 bases; unmatched junction bases: 9. Germline CDR1 is SNHLY and CDR2 is FYNNEI. The CDR3 length is 13 residues. This chain's CDR3 is CASSPASGQGYTF. The CDR3 nucleotides read TGTGCCAGCAGCCCCGCCTCGGGACAGGGCTACACCTTC.

The V call is TRBV19, the J call TRBJ2-1; 15 positions agree with TRBD2. This CDR3 comprises 14 residues. Germline lookup yields CDR1 LNHDA and CDR2 SQIVND (reference sequence). With V trimmed by 8 bases and J by 6 bases, 2 bases remained unmatched. CDR3 region: CASRTSGRGNEQFF. The CDR3, as DNA: TGTGCCAGTCGGACTAGCGGGAGGGGCAATGAGCAGTTCTTC.

In its sample, this clone was seen a few times. Other DNA sequences within the sample encode an identical CDR3. J is TRBJ2-5 and V is TRBV5-1; D is ambiguous. V was trimmed by 4 bases and J by 5 bases, leaving 3 bases between them. This CDR3 is 10 amino acids long. CDR1 and CDR2 from the germline V gene are SGHRS and YFSETQ. This chain's CDR3 is CASSGETQYF. Written as DNA, the CDR3 is TGCGCCAGCAGCGGCGAGACCCAGTACTTC.

The chain is built from TRBV7-2 and TRBJ2-3; 9 nucleotides match TRBD2. The CDR3 loop spans 15 amino acids. The germline V gene has CDR1 SGHTA and CDR2 FQGNSA. The J segment lost 6 bases and the V segment lost 0 bases, leaving 4 bases of the junction unmatched. The chain's CDR3 is CASSLAAGGADTQYF. In DNA form, the CDR3 reads TGTGCCAGCAGCTTAGCGGCGGGAGGGGCCGATACGCAGTATTTT.

This clone came up a few times. The CDR3 bases are TGTGCCAGCAGTGAAGGCCCCACAGATACGCAGTATTTT. Protein sequence: CASSEGPTDTQYF. This chain uses TRBV25-1 with TRBJ2-3; D remains ambiguous. The germline gives CDR1 MGHDK, CDR2 SYGVNS. With 2 bases removed from V and 2 bases from J, the gap between germline ends came to 5 bases. The CDR3 contains 13 residues.

This chain joins TRBV5-1 and TRBJ2-1; the D is unclear. CDR1 is SGHRS, CDR2 YFSETQ, per germline. CDR3 size: 12 residues. V shed 0 bases and J shed 10 bases, with 8 bases lying between them. CDR3 sequence: CASSLVIAEQFF. For the CDR3, the DNA is TGCGCCAGCAGCTTGGTAATAGCCGAGCAGTTCTTC.

This clone has more than one count but fewer than ten. CDR3 in amino acids: CASSIVGRVGELFF. In nucleotides, the CDR3 is TGTGCCAGTAGTATAGTAGGGAGGGTCGGGGAGCTGTTTTTT. This sequence joins TRBV19 and TRBJ2-2; TRBD2 matches at 7 bases. The CDR3 is made up of 14 amino acids. The germline V gene encodes CDR1 LNHDA and CDR2 SQIVND (reference sequence). Trimming took 1 base from V and 7 from J; bases not matched to a gene: 3.

The V and J genes are TRBV30 and TRBJ2-5, with TRBD2 as a possible D gene (6 bases). The CDR3 is made up of 13 amino acids. Trimming took off 3 bases at V and 12 bases at J, with 20 bases between the two ends. Germline CDR1 is GTSNPN and CDR2 is SVGIG (reference sequence). The CDR3 nucleotides are TGTGCCTGGAGCGGATTTGGGCGGGGCCTAGAGTACTTC. Protein sequence: CAWSGFGRGLEYF.